This entry concerns a single TCR beta chain. The sample comes from a study of blood T cell repertoires in COVID-19. Study overall: In each case, the material was cDNA or gDNA derived from T cells, B-cell-depleted T cells, or PBMCs.

The CDR3 has 19 residues. The germline V gene has CDR1 MNHEY and CDR2 SVGEGT. With 2 bases clipped from V and 2 bases from J, the junction kept 17 bases outside the gene matches. The repertoire was sequenced with immunoSEQ multiplex PCR; TCRdb's copy has only in-frame clones and lacks some. The sample lists over 200,000 clones, 65% to 85% occurring once. The sequencing input was peripheral blood. The receptor comes from a man in his forties with active or convalescent COVID-19. The chain links TRBV6-2 or TRBV6-3 to TRBJ1-2; 7 bases match TRBD1. In DNA, the CDR3 is TGTGCCAGCAGTTACACCACCGGGGTGACAGGGAAACCCAACTATGGCTACACCTTC. This sequence encodes CASSYTTGVTGKPNYGYTF.